Listed here is a single T cell receptor beta chain. Its specificity is not known. These data come from a study of monozygotic twins with inflammatory bowel disease. Incorporation of UMIs carrying a 6-nucleotide sample barcode was performed by template switching. Both TCRalpha and TCRbeta cDNA were subjected to two nested PCRs lasting roughly 16 and 10 cycles. Using the 5' RACE reads, TCRdb records one entry per CDR3 protein without DNA. The specimen's table records fewer than 550,000 distinct CDR3 sequences. The study, taken as a whole, reports: Healthy co-twins showed greater TCRbeta diversity (inverse Simpson) than IBD patients. Repertoire likeness was no different across concordant and discordant twins, perhaps owing to restricted power.

Per the germline V gene, CDR1 is SGHTA and CDR2 is FQGNSA. This CDR3 spans 14 amino acids. Sample: blood. The V gene is TRBV7-2, the J gene TRBJ2-2. This clonotype originated in a human donor with ulcerative colitis or Crohn's disease, or a healthy co-twin of an affected twin (not recorded which). CDR3 loop: CASSSGLRTGELFF.